Listed here are 32 T cell receptor beta chains from one sample, sequenced in a study of blood T cell repertoires in COVID-19. The protocol was immunoSEQ multiplex PCR, while the TCRdb copy is restricted to in-frame clones and leaves out a portion. Of fewer than 300,000 clones in the sample, approximately 88% were seen once. Sequencing input: peripheral blood. Source of these receptors: a young man with active or convalescent COVID-19.

The genes are TRBV5-1 and TRBJ1-2, with D hard to call. CDR3 length: 13 residues. Germline V CDR1 and CDR2: SGHRS, YFSETQ. V was cut by 0 bases and J by 0 bases, with 3 bases left in between. CDR3 amino acids: CASSLAANYGYTF. The DNA for the CDR3 is TGCGCCAGCAGCTTGGCAGCTAACTATGGCTACACCTTC.

This clone was detected a few times. The rearrangement joins TRBV12-3 or TRBV12-4 to TRBJ2-7; D perhaps matches TRBD1 (6 bases). Trimming took 6 bases from V and 1 from J, leaving 10 bases between them. The CDR3 is 13 amino acids. The CDR3 DNA follows: TGTGCCAGCAGCCATAGGGGGTCCTACGAGCAGTACTTC. Its translation is CASSHRGSYEQYF.

The chain has TRBV15 and TRBJ1-4; 9 positions agree with TRBD1. The CDR3 is 15 amino acids. Trimming took 3 bases from V and 7 from J; bases not matched to a gene: 6. The germline V gene encodes CDR1 LNHNV and CDR2 YYDKDF (reference sequence). CDR3 nucleotide sequence: TGTGCCACCAGCAGGGAACAGGGGGCGCCTGAAAAACTGTTTTTT. Protein product: CATSREQGAPEKLFF.

Here the CDR3 reads CAISESGARAGPKYEQFF. The CDR3, as DNA: TGTGCCATCAGTGAGTCGGGGGCAAGAGCGGGGCCTAAGTATGAGCAGTTCTTC. The chain uses TRBV10-3 and TRBJ2-1; perhaps TRBD2 as D (7 bases). Germline V gives CDR1 ENHRY, CDR2 SYGVKD. V dropped 0 bases and J dropped 8 bases, with 23 bases sitting between them. This CDR3 comprises 18 residues.

This rearrangement joins TRBV7-3 to TRBJ1-1; D is perhaps TRBD1 (5 bases). CDR3 size: 12 residues. The V gene's germline CDR1 is SGHTA and CDR2 FQGTGA. Trimming cost V 1 base and J 11 bases, with 11 bases left between them. The CDR3 nucleotides are TGTGCCAGCAGCTTAATGGGGGGAGAGGCTTTCTTT. Encoded protein: CASSLMGGEAFF.

The genes are TRBV11-2 and TRBJ2-7; tentatively, D is TRBD1 (5 bases). The germline V and J ends were trimmed by 5 bases and 4 bases, with 9 bases remaining between them. This CDR3 is 12 amino acids long. Germline loops: CDR1 SGHAT, CDR2 FQNNGV. The CDR3 region has the DNA TGTGCCAGCAGCCCCACAGGATACGAGCAGTACTTC. Translated: CASSPTGYEQYF.

This rearrangement joins TRBV6-5 to TRBJ1-2; 11 bases map to TRBD1. The CDR3 contains 15 residues. Germline trimming cut 7 bases from V and 8 bases from J; bases unmatched to any gene: 12. Germline lookup yields CDR1 MNHEY and CDR2 SVGAGI. The CDR3 sequence is CASMEGTGGAMGYTF. DNA of the CDR3: TGTGCCAGCATGGAAGGGACAGGGGGAGCGATGGGCTACACCTTC.

The chain recombines TRBV27 with TRBJ1-4; the D is unclear. The CDR3 covers 15 residues. Germline CDR1 MNHEY, CDR2 SMNVEV (reference sequence). V was trimmed by 5 bases and J by 5 bases, leaving 15 bases between them. Written as DNA, the CDR3 is TGTGCCAGCAGTGACCACGCAACCGGGAATGAAAAACTGTTTTTT. Translated: CASSDHATGNEKLFF.

This chain connects TRBV2 to TRBJ1-2, with D possibly matching TRBD1 (5 bases). Trimming shortened V by 5 bases and J by 6 bases, and 7 bases separated the two germline ends. This CDR3 region has 11 residues. CDR1 is SNHLY and CDR2 is FYNNEI in the germline V gene. CDR3 coding DNA: TGTGCCAGCAGTCCACAGGATGGCTACACCTTC. Translating gives CASSPQDGYTF.

This clone was counted once. In DNA, the CDR3 is TGTGCCAGCTCACCGAGAGGTCTGCTATCAAGCTCTGGGGCCAACGTCCTGACTTTC. Protein product: CASSPRGLLSSSGANVLTF. This chain connects TRBV18 to TRBJ2-6; D gene unclear. The CDR3 covers 19 residues. Per germline, CDR1 KGHSH and CDR2 LQKENI. V lost 3 bases to trimming and J lost 0 bases, with 18 bases between them.

The CDR3 bases are TGTGCCAGCAGCTTAGGGGAGGGGAAGAACACTGAAGCTTTCTTT. Translation: CASSLGEGKNTEAFF. The chain joins TRBV11-2 to TRBJ1-1, with TRBD1 as a possible D gene (5 bases). The germline V gene encodes CDR1 SGHAT and CDR2 FQNNGV. Trimming pared 1 base from V and 1 base from J, leaving 10 bases between. CDR3 length: 15 amino acids.

This chain connects TRBV2 to TRBJ1-1, with D unresolved. Trimming left V 5 bases short and J 3 bases short, with 4 bases between. Looked up from germline, CDR1 is SNHLY and CDR2 is FYNNEI. This CDR3 region has 11 residues. CDR3 DNA sequence: TGTGCCAGCAGTTCATACACTGAAGCTTTCTTT. It specifies CASSSYTEAFF.

CDR3 DNA: TGTGCCAGCAGCCAAATCCTGTCAGATACGCAGTATTTT. Translation: CASSQILSDTQYF. The rearrangement uses TRBV4-2 and TRBJ2-3; no reliable D call. The CDR3 is 13 amino acids. V was shortened by 2 bases and J by 4 bases, with 7 bases between the two germline ends. Germline CDR1 LGHNA, CDR2 YNFKEQ.

The chain has TRBV9 and TRBJ1-4; 7 bases fit TRBD1. Looked up from germline, CDR1 is SGDLS and CDR2 is YYNGEE. This CDR3 is 14 amino acids long. With 4 bases clipped from V and 3 bases from J, the junction kept 3 bases outside the gene matches. The CDR3 coding sequence is TGTGCCAGCAGCCCCACAGGGGCTAATGAAAAACTGTTTTTT. As protein: CASSPTGANEKLFF.

The chain combines TRBV10-1 with TRBJ1-5, with D uncertain. CDR3 length equals 15 residues. Germline loops: CDR1 WNHNN, CDR2 SYGVQD (reference sequence). Trimming shortened V by 5 bases and J by 1 base, and 12 bases separated the two germline ends. The CDR3 coding sequence is TGCGCCAGCAGTAATCGGAGGGAGAGCAATCAGCCCCAGCATTTT. Translated: CASSNRRESNQPQHF.

The rearrangement uses TRBV10-3 and TRBJ2-7; 9 bases map to TRBD2. CDR1 is ENHRY, CDR2 SYGVKD, per germline. The CDR3 consists of 16 residues. V was pared by 2 bases and J by 2 bases, with 7 bases of the junction left unmatched. As DNA, the CDR3 is TGTGCCATCAGTGAGATCTGGGCGGGGGGGCCCTACGAGCAGTACTTC. The encoded protein is CAISEIWAGGPYEQYF.

The chain carries TRBV28 and TRBJ1-5; perhaps TRBD1 as D (5 bases). CDR1 is MDHEN, CDR2 SYDVKM, per germline. The CDR3 consists of 15 residues. V was clipped by 5 bases and J by 1 base, with 12 bases between them. This CDR3 reads CASSRTRISNQPQHF. The CDR3 bases are TGTGCCAGCAGTCGGACAAGGATCAGCAATCAGCCCCAGCATTTT.

The chain combines TRBV10-3 with TRBJ2-2, with a tentative D call TRBD2 (5 bases). CDR1 and CDR2 (germline): ENHRY, SYGVKD. The CDR3 is 15 residues long. Trimming removed 10 bases at V and 0 bases at J, with 15 bases between. The CDR3 loop reads CATLMRGSNTGELFF. The CDR3 region has the DNA TGTGCCACGTTAATGCGCGGGTCGAACACCGGGGAGCTGTTTTTT.

This chain links TRBV14 with TRBJ2-3; TRBD1 might be the D (6 bases). Trimming left V 4 bases short and J 6 bases short, with 17 bases between. This CDR3 is 15 amino acids long. Germline V gives CDR1 SGHDN, CDR2 FVKESK. CDR3 loop: CASSPLPQGRDTQYF. In DNA, the CDR3 is TGTGCCAGCAGCCCCTTACCACAGGGAAGGGATACGCAGTATTTT. The variable domain in full, completed from reference TRBV14 and TRBJ2-3, reads EAGVTQFPSHSVIEKGQTVTLRCDPISGHDNLYWYRRVMGKEIKFLLHFVKESKQDESGMPNNRFLAERTGGTYSTLKVQPAELEDSGVYFCASSPLPQGRDTQYFGPGTRLTVL.

The V and J genes are TRBV3-1 (or the pseudogene TRBV3-2) and TRBJ2-3; D is possibly TRBD2 (6 bases). V was shortened by 0 bases and J by 1 base, with 14 bases between the two germline ends. The CDR3 is 17 residues long. Germline-derived CDR1 and CDR2 are LGHDT and YNNKEL (reference sequence). CDR3 coding DNA: TGTGCCAGCAGCCAAGATCCCCAGAGACTAGGCACAGATACGCAGTATTTT. Translated: CASSQDPQRLGTDTQYF.

The V call is TRBV6-5, the J call TRBJ1-1; 9 positions agree with TRBD1. With 9 bases clipped from V and 0 bases from J, the junction kept 8 bases outside the gene matches. Per the germline V gene, CDR1 is MNHEY and CDR2 is SVGAGI. The CDR3 runs 15 residues. CDR3 protein: CASTDRGNMNTEAFF. In nucleotides, the CDR3 is TGTGCCAGTACGGACAGGGGCAACATGAACACTGAAGCTTTCTTT.

The V and J genes are TRBV7-2 and TRBJ1-2, with D possibly matching TRBD1 (5 bases). V lost 1 base and J 3 bases, leaving 12 bases between the germline ends. Germline assignment: CDR1 SGHTA and CDR2 FQGNSA. This CDR3 is 15 amino acids long. In DNA form, the CDR3 reads TGTGCCAGCAGCTTAGACGGCGCCAGGGACTATGGCTACACCTTC. As protein: CASSLDGARDYGYTF.

V and J are TRBV9 and TRBJ1-1, with D unclear. The CDR3 consists of 15 residues. Germline CDR1 and CDR2: SGDLS and YYNGEE. Trimming removed 4 bases at V and 5 bases at J, with 18 bases between. For the CDR3, the DNA is TGTGCCAGCAGCCCACGGATGGGAAGAGGGACTGAAGCTTTCTTT. Amino acids: CASSPRMGRGTEAFF.

The J gene is TRBJ1-2, the V gene TRBV6-4; tentative D call: TRBD1 (5 bases). Germline lookup yields CDR1 MRHNA and CDR2 SNTAGT. V lost 3 bases, J lost 0 bases, and 11 bases lay in between. The CDR3 loop spans 15 amino acids. The CDR3 sequence is CASSETVQSNYGYTF. The CDR3 region has the DNA TGTGCCAGCAGTGAGACAGTACAGTCTAACTATGGCTACACCTTC.

The genes are TRBV5-1 and TRBJ1-6; 8 bases line up with TRBD1. This CDR3 comprises 18 residues. The ends lost 5 bases at V and 0 bases at J; junction bases unmatched: 10. Germline V gives CDR1 SGHRS, CDR2 YFSETQ. Written as DNA, the CDR3 is TGCGCCAGCAGTAGGGGACAGGAAGTTAGCTCCTATAATTCACCCCTCCACTTT. Translated, it gives CASSRGQEVSSYNSPLHF.

The rearrangement uses TRBV11-2 and TRBJ2-7, with D perhaps TRBD2 (5 bases). V was shortened by 1 base and J by 0 bases, with 7 bases between the two germline ends. The CDR3 has 14 amino acids. Germline V lookup: CDR1 SGHAT, CDR2 FQNNGV. CDR3 in amino acids: CASSLARGSYEQYF. The CDR3 region has the DNA TGTGCCAGCAGCTTAGCTCGGGGCTCCTACGAGCAGTACTTC.

V is TRBV18 and J is TRBJ2-3, with TRBD2 identical over 11 bases. V lost 0 bases and J lost 7; bases outside the gene matches: 6. The CDR3 totals 16 residues. Per the germline V gene, CDR1 is KGHSH and CDR2 is LQKENI. This chain's CDR3 is CASSPPRLAGGNTQYF. CDR3 nucleotides: TGTGCCAGCTCACCACCGAGGCTAGCGGGGGGCAATACGCAGTATTTT.

This rearrangement joins TRBV10-3 to TRBJ2-7, with 11 bases lining up with TRBD1. V lost 2 bases, J lost 3 bases, and 3 bases stayed unmatched. The CDR3 contains 15 residues. The germline CDR1 and CDR2 sequences are ENHRY and SYGVKD. This CDR3 is CAISERTGGFYEQYF. The CDR3 coding sequence is TGTGCCATCAGTGAGAGGACAGGGGGCTTCTACGAGCAGTACTTC.

This sequence joins TRBV4-1 and TRBJ1-5; D possibly corresponds to TRBD1 (5 bases). This CDR3 has 15 residues. Deletions cut 3 bases from V and 0 bases from J, with 9 bases between. Germline-derived CDR1 and CDR2 are MGHRA and YSYEKL. CDR3 loop: CASSHDSYSNQPQHF. Written as DNA, the CDR3 is TGCGCCAGCAGCCACGACAGTTATAGCAATCAGCCCCAGCATTTT.

In nucleotides, the CDR3 is TGTGCCAGCAGCGCGGGGTTGGAGCGGACCGGGGAGCTGTTTTTT. This translates into CASSAGLERTGELFF. The chain employs TRBV5-4 and TRBJ2-2; possibly TRBD2 for D (6 bases). Germline V gene lookup returns CDR1 SGHNT and CDR2 YYREEE (reference sequence). The V gene lost 4 bases and the J gene lost 5 bases, with 15 bases spanning the gap. CDR3 length: 15 residues.

The chain couples TRBV12-2 to TRBJ2-7; the table's D call TRBD1 went unverified against the DNA. TRBV12-2 is a recognized pseudogene. This CDR3 region has 16 residues. In DNA, the CDR3 is TGTGCAAGTCGCTCCGTCACGGGACAGGGTCTCCACGAGCAGTACTTC. Its protein product is CASRSVTGQGLHEQYF.

V is TRBV7-2 and J is TRBJ1-2, with a possible D match to TRBD1 (5 bases). The germline CDR1 and CDR2 sequences are SGHTA and FQGNSA. The CDR3 contains 11 residues. Trimming left V 5 bases short and J 4 bases short, with 5 bases between. The CDR3 here is CASSQGYGYTF. The CDR3, as DNA: TGTGCCAGCAGCCAGGGCTATGGCTACACCTTC.